These 32 T cell receptor beta chains came from one sample sequenced in a study of T cells in Graves' hyperthyroidism and ophthalmopathy. Amplified TCR beta CDR3 regions came from RNA transcripts. RT-PCR in the first round (using the HTBI primer set) targeted the TCR CDR3. TCRdb ran MiXCR on the multiplex PCR reads and lists one entry per CDR3 protein. The sample shows approximately 600,000 distinct CDR3 sequences, around 15% of them seen only once. Material: blood. All receptors derive from a woman between 40 and 55 years old with Graves' ophthalmopathy.

V and J are TRBV12-3 or TRBV12-4 and TRBJ2-7; tentatively, D is TRBD2 (6 bases). The CDR3 is made up of 18 amino acids. V was cut by 0 bases and J by 2 bases, with 20 bases left in between. CDR3 nucleotide sequence: TGTGCCAGCAGTTTAGCGCTACTAGCAGCAAAGGGGACCTACGAGCAGTACTTC. Translated, it gives CASSLALLAAKGTYEQYF.

The sample holds many counts of this clonotype. The chain carries TRBV24-1 and TRBJ1-2; D call uncertain. The V end lost 6 bases, the J end lost 5 bases, and 12 bases lay between the germline ends. This CDR3 spans 13 amino acids. Germline loops: CDR1 KGHDR, CDR2 SFDVKD. CDR3 DNA: TGTGCCACCAGTCCGTCATGGGCTTATGGCTACACCTTC. Residues: CATSPSWAYGYTF.

The rearrangement joins TRBV28 to TRBJ1-1; D is possibly TRBD1 (6 bases). The CDR3 sequence is 15 residues long. The germline V gene encodes CDR1 MDHEN and CDR2 SYDVKM. Trimming cost V 3 bases and J 1 base, with 12 bases left between them. CDR3 sequence (DNA): TGTGCCAGCAGTTTCACAGGGACTCCGAACACTGAAGCTTTCTTT. Translated, it gives CASSFTGTPNTEAFF.

This clonotype was observed at least ten times. V is TRBV12-3 or TRBV12-4 and J is TRBJ1-1; D call uncertain. The ends were cut back, 5 bases at V and 1 base at J, with 8 bases in the middle. This CDR3 comprises 13 residues. CDR3 DNA: TGTGCCAGCAGTGGACGGGCGAACACTGAAGCTTTCTTT. This translates into CASSGRANTEAFF.

On this clonotype: A much more abundant neighbour one base away suggests this may be a read error. This CDR3 fails to terminate in the conserved phenylalanine or tryptophan, so it likely reflects a read error. The gene calls are TRBV5-1 and TRBJ1-5; 11 bases are shared with TRBD1. The CDR3 has 14 amino acids. Germline CDR1 is SGHRS and CDR2 is YFSETQ. J gave up 6 bases and V 4 bases, and 3 bases lay outside the gene matches. This CDR3 is CASSIGTGGQPQHY. CDR3 DNA sequence: TGCGCCAGCAGCATCGGGACAGGGGGTCAGCCCCAGCATTAT.

There are many counts of this clonotype. The rearrangement joins TRBV6-2 or TRBV6-3 to TRBJ2-2; maybe TRBD2 (6 bases). Trimming pared 0 bases from V and 0 bases from J, leaving 17 bases between. Germline V lookup: CDR1 MNHEY, CDR2 SVGEGT. There are 19 residues in the CDR3. The chain's CDR3 is CASSYSTFYGSTNTGELFF. In nucleotides, the CDR3 is TGTGCCAGCAGTTACTCGACGTTTTACGGGAGCACGAACACCGGGGAGCTGTTTTTT.

The table lists this clonotype with many counts. The gene calls are TRBV12-3 or TRBV12-4 and TRBJ2-5; D is uncertain. CDR3 length: 11 residues. With 6 bases removed from V and 7 bases from J, the gap between germline ends came to 9 bases. CDR3 amino acids: CASSHSRTQYF. DNA for the CDR3: TGTGCCAGCAGCCACTCTCGGACCCAGTACTTC.

The rearrangement links TRBV28 to TRBJ1-3; D remains ambiguous. V lost 4 bases and J lost 0, with 10 bases in between. This CDR3 is built from 15 residues. Germline lookup yields CDR1 MDHEN and CDR2 SYDVKM. The CDR3 protein is CASSYVGFSGNTIYF. Here the CDR3 DNA reads TGTGCCAGCAGTTACGTTGGTTTCTCTGGAAACACCATATATTTT. The full variable domain, its missing parts supplied by reference TRBV28 and TRBJ1-3, is DVKVTQSSRYLVKRTGEKVFLECVQDMDHENMFWYRQDPGLGLRLIYFSYDVKMKEKGDIPEGYSVSREKKERFSLILESASTNQTSMYLCASSYVGFSGNTIYFGEGSWLTVV.

This clonotype came up many times. The CDR3 DNA sequence: TGTGCCAGCAGTTTATTCTCCGGGGAGCTGTTTTTT. It is translated as CASSLFSGELFF. The chain uses TRBV12-3 or TRBV12-4 and TRBJ2-2, with no clear D. Trimming shortened V by 2 bases and J by 6 bases, and 4 bases separated the two germline ends. The CDR3 extends over 12 amino acids.

There are many counts of this clonotype. This chain connects TRBV20-1 to TRBJ2-7, with 13 nucleotides matching TRBD2. The CDR3 is 14 amino acids. The ends lost 6 bases at V and 3 bases at J; junction bases unmatched: 5. Germline V gene data show CDR1 as DFQATT and CDR2 as SNEGSKA (reference sequence). The CDR3 loop is CSARGTSGIYEQYF. The CDR3 nucleotides are TGCAGTGCGCGAGGGACTAGCGGGATCTACGAGCAGTACTTC.

This clonotype was recorded many times. V and J are TRBV30 and TRBJ1-1; D remains ambiguous. CDR1 GTSNPN and CDR2 SVGIG come from the germline V gene (reference sequence). The germline V and J ends were trimmed by 3 bases and 4 bases, with 15 bases remaining between them. This CDR3 comprises 14 residues. In nucleotides, the CDR3 is TGTGCCTGGAGGACGCTGCTGGCGTCCACTGAAGCTTTCTTT. Translation: CAWRTLLASTEAFF. Using reference TRBV30 and TRBJ1-1 for the parts outside the CDR3, the full variable domain is SQTIHQWPATLVQPVGSPLSLECTVEGTSNPNLYWYRQAAGRGLQLLFYSVGIGQISSEVPQNLSASRPQDRQFILSSKKLLLSDSGFYLCAWRTLLASTEAFFGQGTRLTVV.

This clonotype was counted only a few times. The chain's CDR3 is CSARLVAGELFF. CDR3 bases: TGCAGTGCTAGGCTGGTCGCCGGGGAGCTGTTTTTT. This rearrangement joins TRBV20-1 to TRBJ2-2, with unresolved D. V gave up 3 bases and J gave up 6 bases, with 8 bases separating them. The CDR3 consists of 12 residues. Germline values: CDR1 DFQATT, CDR2 SNEGSKA (reference sequence).

This clonotype was seen at least ten times. The chain carries TRBV7-2 and TRBJ1-3; a weak D match, TRBD1 (6 bases). Germline CDR1 SGHTA, CDR2 FQGNSA. The length of the CDR3 is 18 residues. Between the trimmed V and J ends, which lost 0 bases and 7 bases, there was a span of 22 bases. The CDR3 protein is CASSLAPRGSATPNTIYF. The CDR3 nucleotides are TGTGCCAGCAGCTTAGCCCCGAGGGGGAGCGCTACGCCTAACACCATATATTTT.

The sample holds many counts of this clonotype. The chain joins TRBV28 to TRBJ2-7; no firm D call. The CDR3 covers 16 residues. The germline gives CDR1 MDHEN, CDR2 SYDVKM. The V and J ends lost 5 bases and 0 bases respectively, with 17 bases between them. The CDR3 nucleotides read TGTGCCAGCAGTCCCGTAAGCAGTCGGAGCTCCTACGAGCAGTACTTC. The encoded protein is CASSPVSSRSSYEQYF.

This clonotype has a count of ten or more. The DNA for the CDR3 is TGTGCCAGCAGCCTACTAAAGGGACCCGAATACGAGCAGTACTTC. Protein sequence: CASSLLKGPEYEQYF. The chain recombines TRBV7-2 with TRBJ2-7; perhaps D is TRBD1 or TRBD2 (5 bases each). Per germline, CDR1 SGHTA and CDR2 FQGNSA. The CDR3 loop spans 15 amino acids. Trimming shortened V by 5 bases and J by 4 bases, and 18 bases separated the two germline ends. The whole variable domain, remainder taken from reference TRBV7-2 and TRBJ2-7, is GAGVSQSPSNKVTEKGKDVELRCDPISGHTALYWYRQSLGQGLEFLIYFQGNSAPDKSGLPSDRFSAERTGGSVSTLTIQRTQQEDSAVYLCASSLLKGPEYEQYFGPGTRLTVT.

The chain employs TRBV4-3 and TRBJ1-2; no firm D call. Looked up from germline, CDR1 is LGHNA and CDR2 is YSLEER. The length of the CDR3 is 15 residues. V lost 0 bases and J 0 bases, leaving 8 bases between the germline ends. The CDR3 DNA reads TGCGCCAGCAGCCAAGAACTGACGGCTAACTATGGCTACACCTTC. Its protein is CASSQELTANYGYTF.

This clonotype has at least ten counts. The V call is TRBV6-1, the J call TRBJ2-7; 8 nucleotides align to TRBD2. The CDR3 consists of 16 residues. Germline CDR1 MNHNS, CDR2 SASEGT. The V gene end was trimmed by 6 bases and the J gene end by 0 bases; junction bases not matched to a gene: 10. The CDR3 here is CASRGFGTRFSYEQYF. Written as DNA, the CDR3 is TGTGCCAGCAGGGGTTTCGGGACTAGGTTCTCCTACGAGCAGTACTTC.

The table lists this clonotype with a few counts. V gene TRBV11-3 combines with J gene TRBJ2-7; D is possibly TRBD1 (6 bases). The germline gives CDR1 SGHNT, CDR2 YENEEA. V dropped 5 bases and J dropped 2 bases, with 16 bases sitting between them. This CDR3 region has 15 residues. The CDR3 coding sequence is TGTGCCAGCAGCCCTACAGGGTCCATTCCCTACGAGCAGTACTTC. Its translation is CASSPTGSIPYEQYF.

The J gene is TRBJ2-5, the V gene TRBV11-2, with no clear D. CDR3 length: 11 amino acids. Germline lookup yields CDR1 SGHAT and CDR2 FQNNGV. Deletions cut 6 bases from V and 7 bases from J, with 9 bases between. The CDR3 reads CASSNQVTQYF. In DNA form, the CDR3 reads TGTGCCAGCAGTAACCAGGTGACCCAGTACTTC.

This clonotype has a count of ten or more. This rearrangement joins TRBV19 to TRBJ1-1; tentative D call: TRBD1 (5 bases). This CDR3 comprises 14 residues. Germline assignment: CDR1 LNHDA and CDR2 SQIVND (reference sequence). Trimming pared 3 bases from V and 4 bases from J, leaving 12 bases between. The CDR3 is CASSIGQGGTEAFF. Here the CDR3 DNA reads TGTGCCAGTAGTATCGGGCAGGGCGGCACTGAAGCTTTCTTT.

This clonotype was observed many times. This chain links TRBV11-2 with TRBJ2-7; maybe TRBD2 (6 bases). CDR1 is SGHAT, CDR2 FQNNGV, per germline. V lost 0 bases and J lost 6, with 12 bases in between. The CDR3 consists of 14 residues. The CDR3 DNA reads as TGTGCCAGCAGCTTAGATGGAGGGGCGGGCGAGCAGTACTTC. As protein: CASSLDGGAGEQYF.

This clonotype came up many times. The chain has TRBV28 and TRBJ2-7; D remains unclear. This CDR3 is built from 13 residues. V was clipped by 10 bases and J by 0 bases, with 13 bases between them. Germline CDR1 reads MDHEN; CDR2 reads SYDVKM. In DNA form, the CDR3 reads TGTGCCATCCCCGGGCCTCCCTCCTACGAGCAGTACTTC. Its protein product is CAIPGPPSYEQYF. Looking up the rest from reference TRBV28 and TRBJ2-7 gives the full variable domain: DVKVTQSSRYLVKRTGEKVFLECVQDMDHENMFWYRQDPGLGLRLIYFSYDVKMKEKGDIPEGYSVSREKKERFSLILESASTNQTSMYLCAIPGPPSYEQYFGPGTRLTVT.

This clonotype was seen more than once but under ten times. CDR3 DNA sequence: TGTGCCAGCAGTCCCGGGACAGGGGAGGCAGCCGCCTACGAGCAGTACTTC. This codes for CASSPGTGEAAAYEQYF. The rearrangement links TRBV6-2 or TRBV6-3 to TRBJ2-7; 10 nucleotides agree with TRBD1. The CDR3 sequence is 17 residues long. CDR1 is MNHEY and CDR2 is SVGEGT in the germline V gene. Trimming at V came to 5 bases and at J to 2 bases, leaving 12 bases not matched to a gene.

This clonotype came up many times. The chain links TRBV28 to TRBJ2-2, with D unresolved. Germline-derived CDR1 and CDR2 are MDHEN and SYDVKM. The CDR3 runs 15 residues. V shed 8 bases and J shed 0 bases, with 13 bases lying between them. The CDR3 reads CASATQVPNTGELFF. In DNA form, the CDR3 reads TGTGCCAGCGCAACGCAGGTGCCGAACACCGGGGAGCTGTTTTTT.

This clonotype was detected ten times or more. The gene calls are TRBV6-5 and TRBJ1-5; D gene uncertain. This CDR3 is 15 amino acids long. CDR1 and CDR2 from the germline V gene are MNHEY and SVGAGI. Trimming left V 0 bases short and J 9 bases short, with 15 bases between. CDR3 in amino acids: CASSYSSGILGPQHF. DNA for the CDR3: TGTGCCAGCAGTTACTCGAGCGGGATCTTGGGGCCCCAGCATTTT.

The rearrangement links TRBV19 to TRBJ2-6, with D perhaps matching TRBD2 (5 bases). Trimming took 1 base from V and 0 from J, leaving 7 bases between them. CDR1 is LNHDA, CDR2 SQIVND, per germline (reference sequence). The CDR3 contains 16 residues. The DNA for the CDR3 is TGTGCCAGTAGTATAGGAGGGTTCTCTGGGGCCAACGTCCTGACTTTC. Translating gives CASSIGGFSGANVLTF.

This clonotype was counted at least ten times. The V and J genes are TRBV9 and TRBJ2-7; TRBD1 agrees at 8 bases. The V gene's germline CDR1 is SGDLS and CDR2 YYNGEE. The CDR3 extends over 15 amino acids. Germline trimming cut 0 bases from V and 2 bases from J; bases unmatched to any gene: 4. CDR3 coding DNA: TGTGCCAGCAGCGTAGAAGCAGGGGGCCCCTACGAGCAGTACTTC. Its translation is CASSVEAGGPYEQYF.

This clonotype was seen a handful of times. The chain links TRBV10-3 to TRBJ2-7; 15 bases agree with TRBD2. Per germline, CDR1 ENHRY and CDR2 SYGVKD. V gave up 3 bases and J gave up 1 base; unmatched junction bases: 10. The CDR3 consists of 19 residues. In nucleotides, the CDR3 is TGTGCCATCAGTGATTCGGGAGGAGGGACTAGCGGGAGGTCCTACGAGCAGTACTTC. It is translated as CAISDSGGGTSGRSYEQYF.

The chain recombines TRBV12-5 with TRBJ1-1; 11 bases are a match to TRBD1. This CDR3 comprises 16 residues. Germline V gene lookup returns CDR1 LGHNT and CDR2 FRNRAP. J was trimmed by 5 bases and V by 0 bases; bases with no gene match: 5. This CDR3 is CASGLVLGTGGTEAFF. For the CDR3, the DNA is TGTGCTAGTGGTTTGGTTCTTGGGACAGGGGGAACTGAAGCTTTCTTT.

This clonotype was seen only a few times. The CDR3 is CAWKAGARYGYTF. CDR3 DNA: TGTGCCTGGAAGGCAGGGGCGCGATATGGCTACACCTTC. The rearrangement uses TRBV30 and TRBJ1-2, with D perhaps matching TRBD1 (6 bases). Trimming pared 4 bases from V and 5 bases from J, leaving 14 bases between. Germline lookup yields CDR1 GTSNPN and CDR2 SVGIG (reference sequence). The CDR3 runs 13 residues.

This clonotype was counted ten times or more. The chain recombines TRBV27 with TRBJ2-7; no firm D call. CDR1 is MNHEY, CDR2 SMNVEV, per germline (reference sequence). Trimming cost V 6 bases and J 3 bases, with 12 bases left between them. The CDR3 consists of 13 residues. Written as DNA, the CDR3 is TGTGCCAGCAGACCCGACTTCAACTACGAGCAGTACTTC. Protein sequence: CASRPDFNYEQYF.

In its sample, this clonotype was seen a few times. The chain couples TRBV18 to TRBJ2-2, with 9 bases fitting TRBD2. The CDR3 length is 17 residues. With 2 bases clipped from V and 2 bases from J, the junction kept 6 bases outside the gene matches. Per germline, CDR1 KGHSH and CDR2 LQKENI. CDR3 in amino acids: CASSPRSSGINTGELFF. CDR3 nucleotides: TGTGCCAGCTCACCAAGATCTAGCGGGATAAACACCGGGGAGCTGTTTTTT. Drawing the rest from reference TRBV18 and TRBJ2-2, the complete variable domain is NAGVMQNPRHLVRRRGQEARLRCSPMKGHSHVYWYRQLPEEGLKFMVYLQKENIIDESGMPKERFSAEFPKEGPSILRIQQVVRGDSAAYFCASSPRSSGINTGELFFGEGSRLTVL.